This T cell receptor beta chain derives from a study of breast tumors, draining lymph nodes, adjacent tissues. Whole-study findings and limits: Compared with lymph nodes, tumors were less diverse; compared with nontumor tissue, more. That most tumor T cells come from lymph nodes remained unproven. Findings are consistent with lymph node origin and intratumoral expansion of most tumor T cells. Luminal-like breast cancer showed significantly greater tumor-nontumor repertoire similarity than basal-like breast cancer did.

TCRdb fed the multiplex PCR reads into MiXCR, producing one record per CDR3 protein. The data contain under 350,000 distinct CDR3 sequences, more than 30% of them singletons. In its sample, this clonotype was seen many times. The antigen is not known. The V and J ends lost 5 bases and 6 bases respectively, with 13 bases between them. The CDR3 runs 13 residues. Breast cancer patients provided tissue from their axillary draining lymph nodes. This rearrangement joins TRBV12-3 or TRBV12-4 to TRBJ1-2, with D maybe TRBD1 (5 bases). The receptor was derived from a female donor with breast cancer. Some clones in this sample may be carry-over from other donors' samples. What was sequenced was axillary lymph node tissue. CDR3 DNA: TGTGCCAGCAGTCAGGGATTTCTGGATGGCTACACCTTC. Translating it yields CASSQGFLDGYTF.